This TCR beta chain stems from a study of blood T cell repertoires in COVID-19. At the level of the study: Samples of COVID-19 (acute and convalescent) were obtained from the United States, Italy and Spain. PBMCs, B-cell-depleted T cells, or T cells provided the cDNA or gDNA that made up the material.

Participants reported their clinical history, and cohort assignment relied on those reports. TCRdb's table, derived via immunoSEQ multiplex PCR, lists solely in-frame clones and lacks some. The table records approximately 230,000 clones, around 87% of them present only once. This clone was found a few times. Germline values: CDR1 MNHEY, CDR2 SVGAGI. CDR3 length: 14 amino acids. V lost 6 bases and J lost 5; bases outside the gene matches: 4. The TCR comes from a woman aged 30 to 39 with acute COVID-19. Sequences were obtained from PBMCs or T cells enriched from blood (not recorded which). The chain combines TRBV6-5 with TRBJ2-2, with 9 bases that match TRBD2. This CDR3 is CASSRLAVTGELFF. CDR3 bases: TGTGCCAGCAGCAGACTAGCGGTAACCGGGGAGCTGTTTTTT.